The next 20 T cell receptor beta chains were all read from a single sample in a study of neoadjuvant anti-PD-1 for oral cavity cancer. Sequencing used immunoSEQ multiplex PCR; TCRdb keeps in-frame clones, though not all of them. This table holds 15,000 or so clones, 50% to 65% found once. The sample in question was PBMCs, obtained before nivolumab (anti-PD-1) treatment. The receptors here all came from a person aged 40 to 85 with oral cavity squamous cell carcinoma.

This chain uses TRBV7-9 with TRBJ2-7; possibly TRBD2 for D (6 bases). Germline V gene lookup returns CDR1 SEHNR and CDR2 FQNEAQ (reference sequence). CDR3 length: 14 residues. Trimming shortened V by 4 bases and J by 3 bases, and 13 bases separated the two germline ends. The CDR3 loop is CASSSGTRLYEQYF. The CDR3 DNA follows: TGTGCCAGCAGCTCCGGGACTCGGCTCTACGAGCAGTACTTC.

This clone was detected only a few times. This chain connects TRBV6-6 to TRBJ2-2; TRBD1 aligns across 8 bases. V dropped 2 bases and J dropped 6; count of bases not matched to a gene: 2. This CDR3 contains 14 residues. From germline, CDR1 is MNHNY and CDR2 SVGAGI (reference sequence). This CDR3 reads CASSYMTGAGELFF. DNA for the CDR3: TGTGCCAGCAGTTACATGACAGGGGCCGGGGAGCTGTTTTTT.

The rearrangement joins TRBV6-5 to TRBJ1-1, with D possibly matching TRBD1 (5 bases). CDR3 length: 11 residues. V lost 9 bases, J lost 3 bases, and 8 bases lay in between. Per the germline V gene, CDR1 is MNHEY and CDR2 is SVGAGI. CDR3 coding DNA: TGTGCCAGTCAGGGTCACACTGAAGCTTTCTTT. It yields the protein CASQGHTEAFF.

The chain couples TRBV30 to TRBJ2-1; TRBD2 aligns across 12 bases. Trimming at V came to 0 bases and at J to 7 bases, leaving 16 bases not matched to a gene. This CDR3 has 19 amino acids. Germline CDR1 GTSNPN, CDR2 SVGIG (reference sequence). CDR3 DNA sequence: TGTGCCTGGAGTGTCCTCGGGCTAGCGGGAGGGGGAAGGCTTAATGAGCAGTTCTTC. Encoded protein: CAWSVLGLAGGGRLNEQFF.

The gene calls are TRBV5-1 and TRBJ1-1; no definite D call. The length of the CDR3 is 14 residues. Germline V gives CDR1 SGHRS, CDR2 YFSETQ. The V and J ends lost 0 bases and 0 bases respectively, with 6 bases between them. Here the CDR3 reads CASSLAALNTEAFF. CDR3 bases: TGCGCCAGCAGCTTGGCGGCTTTGAACACTGAAGCTTTCTTT.

This clone was seen a handful of times. The V and J genes are TRBV19 and TRBJ1-5; tentative D call: TRBD1 (6 bases). This CDR3 comprises 14 residues. Trimming removed 7 bases at V and 9 bases at J, with 19 bases between. Germline CDR1 is LNHDA and CDR2 is SQIVND (reference sequence). CDR3 region: CASNTGGGFGPQHF. CDR3 bases: TGTGCCAGTAATACTGGGGGGGGCTTTGGGCCCCAGCATTTT.

The chain carries TRBV5-1 and TRBJ2-5, with no clear D. The CDR3 sequence is 18 residues long. Trimming shortened V by 3 bases and J by 1 base, and 22 bases separated the two germline ends. Germline assignment: CDR1 SGHRS and CDR2 YFSETQ. CDR3: CASSYLPPGPNPQETQYF. DNA for the CDR3: TGCGCCAGCAGCTACCTACCCCCCGGGCCAAACCCCCAAGAGACCCAGTACTTC.

The V and J genes are TRBV6-6 and TRBJ2-5; 7 nucleotides line up with TRBD2. The CDR3 spans 14 residues. Germline lookup yields CDR1 MNHNY and CDR2 SVGAGI (reference sequence). J was trimmed by 3 bases and V by 2 bases; bases with no gene match: 3. This chain's CDR3 is CASSYGTTEETQYF. As DNA, the CDR3 is TGTGCCAGCAGTTACGGGACTACTGAAGAGACCCAGTACTTC.

The gene calls are TRBV6-5 and TRBJ2-2, with 9 bases aligning to TRBD2. V was clipped by 2 bases and J by 5 bases; unmatched bases: 6. This CDR3 comprises 16 residues. The V gene's germline CDR1 is MNHEY and CDR2 SVGAGI. The CDR3 loop reads CASSYIWTSETGELFF. CDR3 nucleotide sequence: TGTGCCAGCAGTTACATCTGGACTAGCGAGACCGGGGAGCTGTTTTTT.

The chain carries TRBV2 and TRBJ2-3; possibly TRBD2 for D (5 bases). Germline CDR1 and CDR2: SNHLY and FYNNEI. This CDR3 has 15 amino acids. Trimming left V 2 bases short and J 2 bases short, with 11 bases between. CDR3 bases: TGTGCCAGCAGTGAAAGGGAGCAAGCCACAGATACGCAGTATTTT. As protein: CASSEREQATDTQYF.

The V call is TRBV7-3, the J call TRBJ2-1; D tentatively reads TRBD1 or TRBD2 (5 bases each). Trimming left V 2 bases short and J 0 bases short, with 8 bases between. CDR1 and CDR2 from the germline V gene are SGHTA and FQGTGA. The CDR3 extends over 15 amino acids. CDR3 nucleotides: TGTGCCAGCAGCTTAGGGACCTACTCCTACAATGAGCAGTTCTTC. As protein: CASSLGTYSYNEQFF.

V usage is TRBV6-5 and J usage is TRBJ1-2; D is undetermined. The CDR3 runs 13 residues. Between the trimmed V and J ends, which lost 10 bases and 4 bases, there was a span of 16 bases. In germline, CDR1 is MNHEY, CDR2 SVGAGI. The DNA for the CDR3 is TGTGCCACCTCTAAGGGCTCATCCTATGGCTACACCTTC. Protein product: CATSKGSSYGYTF.

The chain combines TRBV19 with TRBJ2-7; D is uncertain. This CDR3 is built from 13 residues. V was cut by 11 bases and J by 6 bases, with 20 bases left in between. Per the germline V gene, CDR1 is LNHDA and CDR2 is SQIVND (reference sequence). CDR3 loop: CAPGWPPPPEQYF. The CDR3 nucleotides read TGTGCCCCCGGGTGGCCCCCTCCCCCCGAGCAGTACTTC.

This sequence joins TRBV10-1 and TRBJ2-3; tentatively, D is TRBD1 or TRBD2 (5 bases each). Germline assignment: CDR1 WNHNN and CDR2 SYGVQD (reference sequence). V dropped 2 bases and J dropped 0 bases, with 12 bases sitting between them. The CDR3 runs to 16 residues. The CDR3: CASSEPGRGSTDTQYF. The CDR3 bases are TGCGCCAGCAGTGAGCCGGGGCGCGGGAGCACAGATACGCAGTATTTT.

This clone was found a few times. The CDR3 region has the DNA TGTGCCAGTAGTATTGTAGCGGGAGGGCCCTACGAGCAGTACTTC. Protein sequence: CASSIVAGGPYEQYF. The genes are TRBV19 and TRBJ2-7; 11 bases align to TRBD2. CDR3 length equals 15 residues. Trimming removed 3 bases from V and 2 bases from J; junction bases left unmatched: 3. Germline CDR1 and CDR2: LNHDA and SQIVND (reference sequence).

This chain links TRBV2 with TRBJ1-4; D call uncertain. The length of the CDR3 is 12 residues. Trimming took 3 bases from V and 11 from J, leaving 10 bases between them. Germline V CDR1 and CDR2: SNHLY, FYNNEI. The CDR3 loop is CASSEGFGKLFF. The CDR3 DNA sequence: TGTGCCAGCAGTGAGGGGTTCGGGAAACTGTTTTTT.

The chain carries TRBV2 and TRBJ1-1; the match to TRBD1 covers 9 bases. The V segment lost 7 bases and the J segment 1 base; nucleotides outside the gene matches: 7. Germline-derived CDR1 and CDR2 are SNHLY and FYNNEI. The CDR3 extends over 15 amino acids. The CDR3 DNA follows: TGTGCCAGCACCCGAGGGGACAGGGAGAACACTGAAGCTTTCTTT. Translated: CASTRGDRENTEAFF.

This clone occurred a few times. J is TRBJ2-3 and V is TRBV9, with TRBD2 matching over 13 bases. The CDR3 totals 18 residues. V gave up 4 bases and J gave up 2 bases; unmatched junction bases: 10. Germline lookup yields CDR1 SGDLS and CDR2 YYNGEE. For the CDR3, the DNA is TGTGCCAGCAGCCATGGACTAGCGGGAGAGGGACCCACAGATACGCAGTATTTT. This gives the protein CASSHGLAGEGPTDTQYF.

The rearrangement joins TRBV27 to TRBJ2-5; perhaps D is TRBD1 or TRBD2 (5 bases each). The V end was cut by 6 bases, the J end by 6 bases, with 11 bases between. The germline V gene has CDR1 MNHEY and CDR2 SMNVEV (reference sequence). The CDR3 has 12 residues. The chain's CDR3 is CASRDPGQTQYF. The CDR3 DNA follows: TGTGCCAGCAGGGACCCGGGACAGACCCAGTACTTC.

CDR3 residues: CASRKLVGETQYF. The CDR3 nucleotides read TGTGCCAGCAGAAAACTGGTAGGAGAGACCCAGTACTTC. The chain carries TRBV6-5 and TRBJ2-5, with D unclear. The CDR3 spans 13 residues. The germline V gene has CDR1 MNHEY and CDR2 SVGAGI. V dropped 6 bases and J dropped 4 bases, with 12 bases sitting between them.